This is a list of T cell receptor beta chains from one sample in a study of OX40 agonist ivuxolimab in advanced cancers. Using immunoSEQ multiplex PCR, the repertoire was profiled, and TCRdb retains in-frame clones only, with some absent. The sample lists over 55,000 clones; around 94% were seen once. The sequences come from CD4+ or CD8+ T cells sorted from blood, collected in a trial of the OX40 agonist ivuxolimab. These receptors originate from an adult with an advanced solid tumor such as melanoma, head and neck, liver or kidney cancer. Both conserved end residues are part of each CDR3. D genes are given only for firm matches. Clone size is stated in some rows and not others, as once, few, many or a class when expanded.

-,14,TRBJ2-5,TRBV27,TRBD1,TGTGCCAGCAGTTCAGAGACAGGGGACGAGACCCAGTACTTC,CASSSETGDETQYF
-,14,TRBJ2-1,TRBV9,-,TGTGCCAGCAGCCCCCTCCGGCTAGACAATGAGCAGTTCTTC,CASSPLRLDNEQFF
-,16,TRBJ2-7,TRBV4-1,-,TGCGCCAGCAGCCCTGCCGGGACTCCTAGCTCCTACGAGCAGTACTTC,CASSPAGTPSSYEQYF
-,14,TRBJ1-2,TRBV5-1,TRBD1,TGCGCCAGCAGCCCAGGGACAGGGGCGGGCGGCTACACCTTC,CASSPGTGAGGYTF
-,11,TRBJ2-7,TRBV7-9,-,TGTGCCAGCGGGGTCTCCTACGAGCAGTACTTC,CASGVSYEQYF
-,15,TRBJ2-2,TRBV7-6,TRBD2,TGTGCCAGCAGCTTAAGCGGGAGTGGTACCGGGGAGCTGTTTTTT,CASSLSGSGTGELFF
-,14,TRBJ1-1,TRBV5-4,-,TGTGCCAGCAGCTTGGGAGGGGCTGGCACTGAAGCTTTCTTT,CASSLGGAGTEAFF
few,15,TRBJ2-3,TRBV29-1,-,TGCAGCGTTGAAGATCCGGCAGCTAGCACAGATACGCAGTATTTT,CSVEDPAASTDTQYF
-,15,TRBJ2-3,TRBV5-5,TRBD1,TGTGCCAGCAGCATGGGGACAGGGCTCCCAGATACGCAGTATTTT,CASSMGTGLPDTQYF
once,12,TRBJ2-5,TRBV28,-,TGTGCCAGCAGCCCGGCCCTAGAGACCCAGTACTTC,CASSPALETQYF
-,15,TRBJ1-1,TRBV7-9,-,TGTGCCAGCAGCTCAACCAGGGGCTTCGACACTGAAGCTTTCTTT,CASSSTRGFDTEAFF
-,15,TRBJ2-5,TRBV5-1,-,TGCGCCAGCAGCTTCCGGGGGTCGGGTAGGGAGACCCAGTACTTC,CASSFRGSGRETQYF
-,14,TRBJ1-5,TRBV7-8,-,TGTGCCAGCAGCTCCCGGCCGAGCAATCAGCCCCAGCATTTT,CASSSRPSNQPQHF
-,15,TRBJ2-7,TRBV13,TRBD1,TGTGCCAGCAGCTTAAGCGACAGGGCAAAGTACGAGCAGTACTTC,CASSLSDRAKYEQYF
-,13,TRBJ1-1,TRBV19,-,TGTGCCAGTAATCCGGGGTGGGCCGCTGAAGCTTTCTTT,CASNPGWAAEAFF
-,13,TRBJ2-7,TRBV27,TRBD2,TGTGCCAGCAGTTTAGGGACTACCAACGAGCAGTACTTC,CASSLGTTNEQYF
once,15,TRBJ1-1,TRBV19,-,TGTGCCAGTAGTATAGCGGGGGGGTGGAACACTGAAGCTTTCTTT,CASSIAGGWNTEAFF
-,16,TRBJ2-7,TRBV27,TRBD1,TGTGCCAGCAGTTTCATCCCGGGACAGGGTCCCCTCGAGCAGTACTTC,CASSFIPGQGPLEQYF
-,14,TRBJ2-7,TRBV7-2,TRBD1,TGTGCCAGCAGCCACTACAGGGGGCACCACGAGCAGTACTTC,CASSHYRGHHEQYF
-,16,TRBJ2-1,TRBV5-4,TRBD2,TGTGCCAGCAGCTTGGGCGCGGGAGGGCCGCCCAATGAGCAGTTCTTC,CASSLGAGGPPNEQFF
-,16,TRBJ1-3,TRBV4-3,-,TGCGCCAGCAGCCAAGATGGCGGAACCTCTGGAAACACCATATATTTT,CASSQDGGTSGNTIYF
-,15,TRBJ2-7,TRBV7-9,-,TGTGCCAGCAGGGATCCCGGCGGCAAGGTGAACGAGCAGTACTTC,CASRDPGGKVNEQYF
-,15,TRBJ1-2,TRBV29-1,-,TGCAGCGTTGGAACTGGGCAAACCGGGGACTATGGCTACACCTTC,CSVGTGQTGDYGYTF